The 31 T cell receptor beta chains listed next were all sequenced from one sample in a study of OX40 agonist ivuxolimab in advanced cancers. Here immunoSEQ multiplex PCR was the method, and the copy in TCRdb shows in-frame clones only, minus some. The sample lists tens of thousands of clones, more than 70% seen once, with about 3.8% in the top ten. Sequenced material: CD4+ or CD8+ T cells sorted from blood, taken in a trial of the OX40 agonist ivuxolimab. These receptors originate from an adult with an advanced solid tumor such as melanoma, head and neck, liver or kidney cancer.

This clone was observed a handful of times. The V gene is TRBV19, the J gene TRBJ1-2; D is uncertain. The CDR3 length is 12 residues. Per the germline V gene, CDR1 is LNHDA and CDR2 is SQIVND (reference sequence). The V end lost 9 bases, the J end lost 8 bases, and 16 bases lay between the germline ends. The CDR3 is CASQTSIYGYTF. Here the CDR3 DNA reads TGTGCCAGCCAGACTTCAATCTACGGCTACACCTTC. Filled out from reference TRBV19 and TRBJ1-2, the complete variable domain reads DGGITQSPKYLFRKEGQNVTLSCEQNLNHDAMYWYRQDPGQGLRLIYYSQIVNDFQKGDIAEGYSVSREKKESFPLTVTSAQKNPTAFYLCASQTSIYGYTFGSGTRLTVV.

This clone has a handful of counts. This sequence joins TRBV28 and TRBJ1-3; D unresolved. V lost 3 bases, J lost 3 bases, and 6 bases lay in between. The CDR3 covers 13 residues. Germline CDR1 MDHEN, CDR2 SYDVKM. CDR3 protein: CASSFGNGNTIYF. The CDR3 DNA follows: TGTGCCAGCAGTTTTGGAAATGGAAACACCATATATTTT.

V is TRBV11-2 and J is TRBJ2-5, with a possible D match to TRBD1 (6 bases). Trimming pared 5 bases from V and 3 bases from J, leaving 19 bases between. The CDR3 extends over 16 amino acids. Germline loops: CDR1 SGHAT, CDR2 FQNNGV. The CDR3 here is CASSPGHRQGEETQYF. As DNA, the CDR3 is TGTGCCAGCAGCCCGGGACACCGCCAAGGAGAAGAGACCCAGTACTTC.

This clone has only one observation. J is TRBJ2-7 and V is TRBV6-5; 10 bases map to TRBD2. CDR1 is MNHEY, CDR2 SVGAGI, per germline. The length of the CDR3 is 14 residues. The J segment lost 0 bases and the V segment lost 5 bases, leaving 1 base of the junction unmatched. CDR3 coding DNA: TGTGCCAGCAGTCGACTAGCGGGCTCCTACGAGCAGTACTTC. This gives the protein CASSRLAGSYEQYF.

V and J are TRBV11-2 and TRBJ2-7; 7 bases align to TRBD1. CDR1 is SGHAT, CDR2 FQNNGV, per germline. The CDR3 is 14 residues long. The V and J ends lost 3 bases and 3 bases, in that order; junction bases with no gene match: 5. This CDR3 is CASSFDRAYYEQYF. CDR3 DNA: TGTGCCAGCAGCTTTGACAGGGCCTACTACGAGCAGTACTTC.

This clone was seen once. The gene calls are TRBV7-2 and TRBJ1-1; D remains ambiguous. CDR1 is SGHTA and CDR2 is FQGNSA in the germline V gene. Trimming took 4 bases from V and 0 from J, leaving 9 bases between them. This CDR3 is 14 amino acids long. CDR3 DNA: TGTGCCAGCAGCTCCGGGTCGATGAACACTGAAGCTTTCTTT. This sequence encodes CASSSGSMNTEAFF.

V gene TRBV9 combines with J gene TRBJ2-6; D unresolved. The germline V gene encodes CDR1 SGDLS and CDR2 YYNGEE. Trimming took 0 bases from V and 0 from J, leaving 4 bases between them. The CDR3 runs 15 residues. Written as DNA, the CDR3 is TGTGCCAGCAGCGTAGTCAGCTCTGGGGCCAACGTCCTGACTTTC. Its translation: CASSVVSSGANVLTF.

The V gene is TRBV7-3, the J gene TRBJ1-1, with D perhaps matching TRBD1 (6 bases). The CDR3 is 13 residues long. V lost 4 bases to trimming and J lost 3 bases, with 9 bases between them. CDR1 and CDR2 from the germline V gene are SGHTA and FQGTGA. The CDR3 nucleotides read TGTGCCAGCAGCTCCGGGACACACACTGAAGCTTTCTTT. This translates into CASSSGTHTEAFF. Supplemented by reference TRBV7-3 and TRBJ1-1, the full variable domain reads GAGVSQTPSNKVTEKGKYVELRCDPISGHTALYWYRQSLGQGPEFLIYFQGTGAADDSGLPNDRFFAVRPEGSVSTLKIQRTERGDSAVYLCASSSGTHTEAFFGQGTRLTVV.

CDR3 bases: TGTGCCAGCAGCTTAGAGGTGGGACAGGGGCGTCACGAGCAGTACTTC. Translating gives CASSLEVGQGRHEQYF. The chain combines TRBV13 with TRBJ2-7; 10 nucleotides agree with TRBD1. The ends lost 1 base at V and 5 bases at J; junction bases unmatched: 8. The CDR3 runs 16 residues. Germline V gene data show CDR1 as PRHDT and CDR2 as FYEKMQ (reference sequence).

This chain connects TRBV5-1 to TRBJ2-1, with TRBD2 as a possible D gene (6 bases). There are 12 residues in the CDR3. Trimming removed 5 bases at V and 10 bases at J, with 13 bases between. CDR1 is SGHRS and CDR2 is YFSETQ in the germline V gene. For the CDR3, the DNA is TGCGCCAGCAGGGCGGGGCTCGGGGAGCAGTTCTTC. The encoded protein is CASRAGLGEQFF.

This clone appeared a single time. CDR3 DNA: TGTGCCAGCAGTCGGGACGCGAATCAGCCCCAGCATTTT. As protein: CASSRDANQPQHF. The chain carries TRBV14 and TRBJ1-5; D is possibly TRBD1 (5 bases). V lost 6 bases, J lost 4 bases, and 10 bases lay in between. This CDR3 contains 13 residues. Per germline, CDR1 SGHDN and CDR2 FVKESK.

In regard to this clone: One junction end does not reproduce the germline sequence, and a read error may be involved. The rearrangement uses TRBV7-7 and TRBJ2-2, with a weak D call TRBD2 (5 bases). This CDR3 contains 13 residues. CDR1 is SSHAT, CDR2 FNYEAQ, per germline (reference sequence). In DNA form, the CDR3 reads TGTGCTAGCAGCGGTTCTAACACCGGGGAGCTGTTTTTT. Translation gives CASSGSNTGELFF.

The chain combines TRBV6-5 with TRBJ2-7; 9 bases agree with TRBD1. Germline V lookup: CDR1 MNHEY, CDR2 SVGAGI. The CDR3 covers 14 residues. V shed 6 bases, J shed 2 bases, and the junction held 5 bases outside the gene matches. CDR3: CASRQGASPYEQYF. CDR3 sequence (DNA): TGTGCCAGCAGACAGGGGGCGTCCCCCTACGAGCAGTACTTC.

CDR3 region: CATRKDVLNSPLHF. The CDR3 DNA reads TGTGCCACTCGAAAGGATGTTCTTAATTCACCCCTCCACTTT. The chain is built from TRBV6-5 and TRBJ1-6, with D unresolved. V lost 10 bases and J 6 bases, leaving 16 bases between the germline ends. The CDR3 consists of 14 residues. Looked up from germline, CDR1 is MNHEY and CDR2 is SVGAGI.

This clone has only a few counts. The chain combines TRBV18 with TRBJ1-5; D might be TRBD1 (5 bases). V was shortened by 2 bases and J by 6 bases, with 14 bases between the two germline ends. The CDR3 is made up of 15 amino acids. Germline V CDR1 and CDR2: KGHSH, LQKENI. CDR3: CASSPGLGDVQPQHF. Here the CDR3 DNA reads TGTGCCAGCTCACCAGGGTTAGGGGATGTTCAGCCCCAGCATTTT.

V and J are TRBV20-1 and TRBJ2-5; D call uncertain. The V end was cut by 1 base, the J end by 5 bases, with 5 bases between. The length of the CDR3 is 11 residues. Germline loops: CDR1 DFQATT, CDR2 SNEGSKA (reference sequence). The CDR3 DNA reads TGCAGTGCTAGAGTCGGTGAGACCCAGTACTTC. Translated, it gives CSARVGETQYF.

The chain joins TRBV4-1 to TRBJ2-3; the D gene could be TRBD1 or TRBD2 (5 bases each). With 4 bases removed from V and 3 bases from J, the gap between germline ends came to 14 bases. Germline V lookup: CDR1 MGHRA, CDR2 YSYEKL. The CDR3 runs 15 residues. The CDR3 DNA sequence: TGCGCCAGCAGCCCAAGGGACGGAGGTACAGATACGCAGTATTTT. This encodes CASSPRDGGTDTQYF.

The chain has TRBV5-4 and TRBJ1-1; no reliable D call. V was clipped by 4 bases and J by 1 base, with 14 bases between them. Germline CDR1 and CDR2: SGHNT and YYREEE (reference sequence). This CDR3 region has 15 residues. The chain's CDR3 is CASSLGWSRNTEAFF. CDR3 nucleotides: TGTGCCAGCAGCCTTGGGTGGAGCAGGAACACTGAAGCTTTCTTT.

The gene calls are TRBV11-3 and TRBJ2-7; TRBD2 is a possible D gene (6 bases). The V and J ends lost 1 base and 3 bases respectively, with 13 bases between them. Per germline, CDR1 SGHNT and CDR2 YENEEA. The CDR3 has 15 amino acids. The CDR3 is CASSLGRETIYEQYF. The CDR3 DNA follows: TGTGCCAGCAGCTTAGGGCGGGAAACAATCTACGAGCAGTACTTC.

The rearrangement links TRBV30 to TRBJ1-3; TRBD1 might be the D (6 bases). CDR1 is GTSNPN and CDR2 is SVGIG in the germline V gene (reference sequence). There are 15 residues in the CDR3. V was cut by 2 bases and J by 4 bases, with 15 bases left in between. CDR3 bases: TGTGCCTGGAGTTCTACCGGGACACTAGGAAACACCATATATTTT. It translates to CAWSSTGTLGNTIYF.

The chain has TRBV6-5 and TRBJ1-6, with D perhaps matching TRBD1 (5 bases). The CDR3 covers 15 residues. CDR1 and CDR2 (germline): MNHEY, SVGAGI. The ends were cut back, 2 bases at V and 12 bases at J, with 17 bases in the middle. CDR3 sequence (DNA): TGTGCCAGCAGTTACGGCCCCCGGGGGAGAGAACCCCTCCACTTT. Residues: CASSYGPRGREPLHF.

The rearrangement links TRBV9 to TRBJ2-3; either TRBD1 or TRBD2 may fit D (6 bases each). Germline CDR1 and CDR2: SGDLS and YYNGEE. Trimming cost V 3 bases and J 8 bases, with 16 bases left between them. The CDR3 spans 14 residues. DNA of the CDR3: TGTGCCAGCAGCGCGGGACTTTCACAGGGTACGCAGTATTTT. Its protein product is CASSAGLSQGTQYF.

The V and J genes are TRBV6-5 and TRBJ2-7; D remains unclear. The germline gives CDR1 MNHEY, CDR2 SVGAGI. V was clipped by 0 bases and J by 3 bases, with 12 bases between them. The CDR3 sequence is 15 residues long. The CDR3 bases are TGTGCCAGCAGTTACTCTGTAGGGTCTCACTACGAGCAGTACTTC. Amino acids: CASSYSVGSHYEQYF.

The J gene is TRBJ2-1, the V gene TRBV30; D is ambiguous. Germline V lookup: CDR1 GTSNPN, CDR2 SVGIG (reference sequence). This CDR3 region has 12 residues. The ends were cut back, 0 bases at V and 6 bases at J, with 6 bases in the middle. The CDR3 protein is CAWSVGPNEQFF. As DNA, the CDR3 is TGTGCCTGGAGTGTAGGGCCCAATGAGCAGTTCTTC.

The chain combines TRBV7-2 with TRBJ1-2; TRBD1 matches 7 bases. Germline V gene data show CDR1 as SGHTA and CDR2 as FQGNSA. The CDR3 consists of 15 residues. J lost 4 bases, V lost 1 base, and 6 bases had no gene match. The chain's CDR3 is CASSLVAGGSYGYTF. The CDR3, as DNA: TGTGCCAGCAGCTTAGTGGCAGGGGGGTCCTATGGCTACACCTTC.

V is TRBV27 and J is TRBJ2-3, with D perhaps matching TRBD1 (6 bases). Trimming left V 8 bases short and J 2 bases short, with 11 bases between. The CDR3 is 13 residues long. Germline CDR1 and CDR2: MNHEY and SMNVEV (reference sequence). In nucleotides, the CDR3 is TGTGCCAGCCAGGACAGCTCCACAGATACGCAGTATTTT. Amino acids: CASQDSSTDTQYF.

The J gene is TRBJ1-2, the V gene TRBV19, with D perhaps matching TRBD1 (6 bases). The CDR3 consists of 12 residues. Germline V gene lookup returns CDR1 LNHDA and CDR2 SQIVND (reference sequence). V lost 11 bases, J lost 0 bases, and 10 bases lay in between. CDR3 nucleotides: TGTGCCGCAAGGGGGGCTAACTATGGCTACACCTTC. It yields the protein CAARGANYGYTF.

This clone was recorded only once. This chain joins TRBV6-1 and TRBJ2-3; D possibly corresponds to TRBD2 (6 bases). Germline V lookup: CDR1 MNHNS, CDR2 SASEGT. V was shortened by 5 bases and J by 8 bases, with 8 bases between the two germline ends. CDR3 length: 11 residues. This CDR3 reads CASSFGGTQYF. CDR3 DNA: TGTGCCAGCAGTTTCGGGGGTACGCAGTATTTT.

The chain has TRBV6-5 and TRBJ1-4; D is unresolved. This CDR3 comprises 15 residues. Trimming removed 0 bases from V and 0 bases from J, with 5 bases in between. CDR1 and CDR2 from the germline V gene are MNHEY and SVGAGI. This chain's CDR3 is CASSYSGTTNEKLFF. As DNA, the CDR3 is TGTGCCAGCAGTTACTCCGGAACAACTAATGAAAAACTGTTTTTT.

V is TRBV27 and J is TRBJ2-2, with D maybe TRBD2 (6 bases). The length of the CDR3 is 14 residues. V lost 8 bases, J lost 5 bases, and 15 bases lay in between. Germline loops: CDR1 MNHEY, CDR2 SMNVEV (reference sequence). The DNA for the CDR3 is TGTGCCAGCGGGCCGACTAGAGGGACCGGGGAGCTGTTTTTT. This translates into CASGPTRGTGELFF.

The rearrangement links TRBV6-4 to TRBJ1-5, with D possibly being TRBD1 (5 bases). This CDR3 is 15 amino acids long. V was cut by 4 bases and J by 7 bases, with 17 bases left in between. Germline CDR1 is MRHNA and CDR2 is SNTAGT. CDR3 residues: CASSGLSGVGQPQHF. CDR3 nucleotides: TGTGCCAGCAGTGGGCTTTCGGGGGTTGGACAGCCCCAGCATTTT.